Reported below is one TCR beta chain. The data derive from a study of T cells in localized non-small cell lung cancer. Germline loops: CDR1 MNHEY, CDR2 SVGAGI. V lost 2 bases and J lost 1, with 6 bases in between. The CDR3 runs to 15 residues. Produced via immunoSEQ multiplex PCR; TCRdb's table is partial and in-frame only. The repertoire holds some 22,000 clones, 70% to 90% seen once, with over 20% in the top ten. Source: PBMCs, taken before any cancer treatment. The rearrangement joins TRBV6-5 to TRBJ2-6, with D unresolved. The sequence was collected from a man between 40 and 70 years old with stage II squamous cell lung carcinoma. CDR3 sequence (DNA): TGTGCCAGCAGTTACGCTGGGTCTGGGGCCAACGTCCTGACTTTC. Encoded protein: CASSYAGSGANVLTF.